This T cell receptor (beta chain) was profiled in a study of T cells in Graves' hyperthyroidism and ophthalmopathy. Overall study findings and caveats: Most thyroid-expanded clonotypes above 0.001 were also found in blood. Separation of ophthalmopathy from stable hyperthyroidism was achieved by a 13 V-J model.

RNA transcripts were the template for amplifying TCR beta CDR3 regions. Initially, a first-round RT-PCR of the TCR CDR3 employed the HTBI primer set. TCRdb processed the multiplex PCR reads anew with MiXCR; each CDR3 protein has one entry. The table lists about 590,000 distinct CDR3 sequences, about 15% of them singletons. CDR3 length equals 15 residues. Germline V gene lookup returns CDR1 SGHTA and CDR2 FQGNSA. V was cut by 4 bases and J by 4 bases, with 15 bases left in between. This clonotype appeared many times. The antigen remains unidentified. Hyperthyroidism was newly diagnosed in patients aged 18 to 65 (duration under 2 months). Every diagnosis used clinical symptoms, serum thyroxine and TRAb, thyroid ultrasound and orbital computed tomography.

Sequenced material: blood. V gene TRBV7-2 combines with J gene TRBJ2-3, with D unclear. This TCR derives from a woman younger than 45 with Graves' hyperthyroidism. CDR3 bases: TGTGCCAGCAGCTCCCTCCACATCGCGTCAGATACGCAGTATTTT. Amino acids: CASSSLHIASDTQYF.